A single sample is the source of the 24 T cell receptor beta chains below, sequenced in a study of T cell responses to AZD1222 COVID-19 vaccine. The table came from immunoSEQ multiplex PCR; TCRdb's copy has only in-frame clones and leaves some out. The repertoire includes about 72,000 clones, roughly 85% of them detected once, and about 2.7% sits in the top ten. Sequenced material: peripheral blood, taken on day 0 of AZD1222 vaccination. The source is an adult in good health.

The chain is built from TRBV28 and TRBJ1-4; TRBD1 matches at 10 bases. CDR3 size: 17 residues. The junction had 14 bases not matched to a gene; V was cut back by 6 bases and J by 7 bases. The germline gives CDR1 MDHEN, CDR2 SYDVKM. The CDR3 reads CASSLPGTGDFGEKLFF. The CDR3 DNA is TGTGCCAGCAGCTTACCCGGGACAGGGGATTTCGGTGAAAAACTGTTTTTT.

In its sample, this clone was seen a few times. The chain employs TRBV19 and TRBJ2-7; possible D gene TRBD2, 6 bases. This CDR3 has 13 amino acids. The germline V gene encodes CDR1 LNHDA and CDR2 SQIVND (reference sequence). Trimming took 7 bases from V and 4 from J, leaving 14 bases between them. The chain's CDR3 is CASKKAGPYEQYF. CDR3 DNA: TGTGCCAGTAAAAAAGCGGGCCCGTACGAGCAGTACTTC.

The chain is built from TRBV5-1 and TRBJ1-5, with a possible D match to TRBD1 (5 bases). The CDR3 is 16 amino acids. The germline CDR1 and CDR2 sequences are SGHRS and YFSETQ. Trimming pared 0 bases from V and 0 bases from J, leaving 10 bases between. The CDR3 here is CASSLGTLNSNQPQHF. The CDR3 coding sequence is TGCGCCAGCAGCTTGGGGACACTGAATAGCAATCAGCCCCAGCATTTT.

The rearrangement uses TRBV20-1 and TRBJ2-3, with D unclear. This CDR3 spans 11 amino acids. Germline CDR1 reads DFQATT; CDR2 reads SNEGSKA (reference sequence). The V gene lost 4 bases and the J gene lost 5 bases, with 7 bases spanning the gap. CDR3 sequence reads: CSAMTGDTQYF. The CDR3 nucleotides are TGCAGTGCTATGACGGGAGATACGCAGTATTTT.

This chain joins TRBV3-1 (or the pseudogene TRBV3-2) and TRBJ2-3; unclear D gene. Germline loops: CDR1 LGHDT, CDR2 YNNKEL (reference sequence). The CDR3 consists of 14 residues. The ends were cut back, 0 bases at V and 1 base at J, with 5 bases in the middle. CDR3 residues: CASSQDPGTDTQYF. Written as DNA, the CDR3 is TGTGCCAGCAGCCAAGACCCGGGCACAGATACGCAGTATTTT.

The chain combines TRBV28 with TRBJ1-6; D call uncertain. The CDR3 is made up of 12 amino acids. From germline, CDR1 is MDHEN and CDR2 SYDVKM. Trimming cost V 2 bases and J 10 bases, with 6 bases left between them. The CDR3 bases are TGTGCCAGCAGTTTAGTAAGCTCACCCCTCCACTTT. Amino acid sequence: CASSLVSSPLHF.

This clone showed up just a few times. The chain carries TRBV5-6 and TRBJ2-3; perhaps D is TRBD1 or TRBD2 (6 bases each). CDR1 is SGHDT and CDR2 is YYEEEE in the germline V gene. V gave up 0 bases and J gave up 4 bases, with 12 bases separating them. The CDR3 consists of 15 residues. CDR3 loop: CASSLAGGPADTQYF. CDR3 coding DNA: TGTGCCAGCAGCTTGGCCGGGGGCCCCGCAGATACGCAGTATTTT.

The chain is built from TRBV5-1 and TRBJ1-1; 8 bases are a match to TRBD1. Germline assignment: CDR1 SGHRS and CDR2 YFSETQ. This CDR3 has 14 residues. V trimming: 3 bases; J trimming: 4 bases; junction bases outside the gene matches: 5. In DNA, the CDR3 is TGCGCCAGCAGCTCAGGACAGGGCGGCACTGAAGCTTTCTTT. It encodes CASSSGQGGTEAFF.

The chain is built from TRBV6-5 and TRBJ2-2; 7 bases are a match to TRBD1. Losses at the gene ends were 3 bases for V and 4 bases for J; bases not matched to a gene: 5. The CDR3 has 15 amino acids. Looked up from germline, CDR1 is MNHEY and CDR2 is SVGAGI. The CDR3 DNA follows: TGTGCCAGCAGTTATGGACAGGACCCCACCGGGGAGCTGTTTTTT. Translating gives CASSYGQDPTGELFF.

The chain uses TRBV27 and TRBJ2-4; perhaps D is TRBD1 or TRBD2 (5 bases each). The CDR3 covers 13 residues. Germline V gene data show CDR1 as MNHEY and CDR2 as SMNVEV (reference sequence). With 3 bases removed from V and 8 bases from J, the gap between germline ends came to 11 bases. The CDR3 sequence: CASSLREGDIQYF. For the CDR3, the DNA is TGTGCCAGCAGTTTGAGGGAAGGGGACATTCAGTACTTC.

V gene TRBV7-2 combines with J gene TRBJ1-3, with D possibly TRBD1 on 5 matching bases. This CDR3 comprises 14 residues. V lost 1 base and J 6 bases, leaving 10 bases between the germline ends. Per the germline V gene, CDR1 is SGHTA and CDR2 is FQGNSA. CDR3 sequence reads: CASSLGREENTIYF. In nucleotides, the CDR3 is TGTGCCAGCAGCTTAGGCAGGGAGGAAAACACCATATATTTT.

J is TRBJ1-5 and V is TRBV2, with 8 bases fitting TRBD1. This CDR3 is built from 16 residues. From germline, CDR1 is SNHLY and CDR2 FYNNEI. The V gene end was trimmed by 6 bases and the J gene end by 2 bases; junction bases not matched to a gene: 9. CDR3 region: CASRRTGGSGNQPQHF. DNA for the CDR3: TGTGCCAGCAGGAGAACAGGGGGTAGTGGCAATCAGCCCCAGCATTTT.

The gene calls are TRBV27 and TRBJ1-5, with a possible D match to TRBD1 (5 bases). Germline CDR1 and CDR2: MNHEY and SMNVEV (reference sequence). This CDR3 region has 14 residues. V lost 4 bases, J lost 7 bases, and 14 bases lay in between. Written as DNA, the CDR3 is TGTGCCAGCAGTTCGCTAGGTGAGGGGCAGCCCCAGCATTTT. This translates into CASSSLGEGQPQHF.

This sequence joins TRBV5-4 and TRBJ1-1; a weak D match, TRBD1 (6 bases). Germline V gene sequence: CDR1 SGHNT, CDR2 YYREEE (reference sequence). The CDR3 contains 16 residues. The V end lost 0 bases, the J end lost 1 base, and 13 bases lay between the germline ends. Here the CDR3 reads CASSLVEGVGNTEAFF. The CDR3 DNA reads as TGTGCCAGCAGCTTGGTCGAGGGGGTGGGGAACACTGAAGCTTTCTTT. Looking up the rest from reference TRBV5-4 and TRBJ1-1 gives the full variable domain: ETGVTQSPTHLIKTRGQQVTLRCSSQSGHNTVSWYQQALGQGPQFIFQYYREEENGRGNFPPRFSGLQFPNYSSELNVNALELDDSALYLCASSLVEGVGNTEAFFGQGTRLTVV.

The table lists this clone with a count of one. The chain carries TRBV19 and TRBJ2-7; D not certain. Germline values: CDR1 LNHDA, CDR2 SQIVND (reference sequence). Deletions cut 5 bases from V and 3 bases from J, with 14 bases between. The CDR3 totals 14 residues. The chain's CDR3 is CASSSESFSYEQYF. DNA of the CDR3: TGTGCCAGTAGTTCGGAGTCGTTTAGCTACGAGCAGTACTTC.

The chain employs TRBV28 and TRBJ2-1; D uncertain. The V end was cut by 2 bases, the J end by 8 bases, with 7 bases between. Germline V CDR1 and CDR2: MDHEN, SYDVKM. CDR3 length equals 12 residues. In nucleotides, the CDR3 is TGTGCCAGCAGTTTACTGGTGGATGAGCAGTTCTTC. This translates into CASSLLVDEQFF.

The CDR3 region has the DNA TGTGCCAGCGGGGGCTCCTATAATTCACCCCTCCACTTT. This translates into CASGGSYNSPLHF. The chain combines TRBV6-5 with TRBJ1-6; maybe TRBD1 (5 bases). The CDR3 is 13 residues long. Trimming shortened V by 8 bases and J by 0 bases, and 5 bases separated the two germline ends. CDR1 and CDR2 from the germline V gene are MNHEY and SVGAGI.

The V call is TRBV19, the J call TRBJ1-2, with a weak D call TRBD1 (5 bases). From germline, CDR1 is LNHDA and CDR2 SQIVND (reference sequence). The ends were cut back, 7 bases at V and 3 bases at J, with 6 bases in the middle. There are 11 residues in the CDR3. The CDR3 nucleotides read TGTGCCAGTACGGGGGACTATGGCTACACCTTC. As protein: CASTGDYGYTF.

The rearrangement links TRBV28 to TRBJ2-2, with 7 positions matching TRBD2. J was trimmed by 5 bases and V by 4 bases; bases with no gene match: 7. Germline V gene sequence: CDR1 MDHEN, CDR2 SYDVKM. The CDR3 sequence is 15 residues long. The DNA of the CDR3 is TGTGCCAGCAGTTCGCTAGCGGAGGGTACCGGGGAGCTGTTTTTT. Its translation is CASSSLAEGTGELFF.

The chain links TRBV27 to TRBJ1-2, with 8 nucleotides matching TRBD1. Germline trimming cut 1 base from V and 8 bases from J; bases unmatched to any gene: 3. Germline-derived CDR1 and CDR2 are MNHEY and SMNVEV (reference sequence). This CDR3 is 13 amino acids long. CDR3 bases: TGTGCCAGCAGTTTATTGGGGACAGGAGGCTACACCTTC. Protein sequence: CASSLLGTGGYTF.

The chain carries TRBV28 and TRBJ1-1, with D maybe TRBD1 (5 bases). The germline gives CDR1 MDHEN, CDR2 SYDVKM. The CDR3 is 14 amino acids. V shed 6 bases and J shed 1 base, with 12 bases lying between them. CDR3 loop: CASRGEEENTEAFF. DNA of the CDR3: TGTGCCAGCAGGGGGGAGGAGGAGAACACTGAAGCTTTCTTT.

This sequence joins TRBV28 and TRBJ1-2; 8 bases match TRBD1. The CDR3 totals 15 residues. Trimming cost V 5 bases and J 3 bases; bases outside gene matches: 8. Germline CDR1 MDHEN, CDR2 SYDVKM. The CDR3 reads CASSRTGKTDYGYTF. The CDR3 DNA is TGTGCCAGCAGTCGGACAGGGAAGACAGACTATGGCTACACCTTC.

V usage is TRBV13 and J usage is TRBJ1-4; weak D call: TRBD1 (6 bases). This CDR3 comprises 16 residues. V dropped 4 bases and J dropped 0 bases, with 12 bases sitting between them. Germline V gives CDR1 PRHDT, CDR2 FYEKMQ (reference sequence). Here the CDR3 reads CASSSQGHATNEKLFF. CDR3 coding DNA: TGTGCCAGCAGCTCACAGGGACATGCAACTAATGAAAAACTGTTTTTT.

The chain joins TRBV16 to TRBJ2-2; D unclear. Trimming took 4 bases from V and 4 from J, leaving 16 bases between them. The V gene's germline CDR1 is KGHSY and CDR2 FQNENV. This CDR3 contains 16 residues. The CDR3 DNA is TGTGCCAGCAGCCGAGTGGTAGACCTTGCCACCGGGGAGCTGTTTTTT. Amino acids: CASSRVVDLATGELFF.